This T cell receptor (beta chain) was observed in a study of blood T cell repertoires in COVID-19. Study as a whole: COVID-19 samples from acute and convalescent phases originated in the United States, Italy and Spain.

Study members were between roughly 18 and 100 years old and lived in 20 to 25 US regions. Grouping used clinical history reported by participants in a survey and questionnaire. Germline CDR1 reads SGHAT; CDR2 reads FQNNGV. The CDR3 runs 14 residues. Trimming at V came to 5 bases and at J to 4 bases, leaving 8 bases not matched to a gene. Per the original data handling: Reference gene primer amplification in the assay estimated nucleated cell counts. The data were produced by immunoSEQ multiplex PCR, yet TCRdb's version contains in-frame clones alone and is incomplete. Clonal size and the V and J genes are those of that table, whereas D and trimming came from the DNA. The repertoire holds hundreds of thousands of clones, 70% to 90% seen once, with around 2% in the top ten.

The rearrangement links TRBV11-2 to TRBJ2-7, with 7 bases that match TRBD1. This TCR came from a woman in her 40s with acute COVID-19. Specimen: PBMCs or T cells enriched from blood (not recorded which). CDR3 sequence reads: CASSKDRDPYEQYF. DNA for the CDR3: TGTGCCAGCAGCAAAGACAGGGACCCATACGAGCAGTACTTC.